This TCR beta chain was found in a study of blood T cell repertoires in COVID-19. Study-wide background: Samples representing acute and convalescent COVID-19 were sourced from the United States, Italy and Spain. PBMCs, B-cell-depleted T cells, or T cells provided the cDNA or gDNA that made up the material.

Authors' analysis steps: The assay estimated nucleated cells by amplifying reference gene primers. Sequenced by immunoSEQ multiplex PCR; TCRdb stores in-frame clones only, minus some. V, J and clone size are taken as reported in that table, and D and trimming were inferred from the DNA itself. The sample has 100,000 to 150,000 clones, 86% seen once. CDR1 SGHDT and CDR2 YYEEEE come from the germline V gene. The length of the CDR3 is 13 residues. The V and J ends lost 2 bases and 4 bases respectively, with 7 bases between them. The chain joins TRBV5-6 to TRBJ2-1; no firm D call. The TCR was taken from a man aged 40-49 years with acute or convalescent COVID-19. Sequenced material: peripheral blood. The CDR3 nucleotides read TGTGCCAGCAGCTTAAGCCTATACAATGAGCAGTTCTTC. Its translation is CASSLSLYNEQFF.